This TCR beta chain is drawn from a study of blood T cell repertoires in COVID-19. At the level of the study: T cells, B-cell-depleted T cells, or PBMCs supplied cDNA or gDNA.

Clones were sequenced by immunoSEQ multiplex PCR, and TCRdb holds only the in-frame ones, with some missing. The data hold 250,000 or so clones, with around 88% observed a single time. Germline V gene lookup returns CDR1 MGHRA and CDR2 YSYEKL. Trimming took off 5 bases at V and 7 bases at J, with 14 bases between the two ends. CDR3 length: 13 residues. V gene TRBV4-1 combines with J gene TRBJ1-1; tentative D call: TRBD1 (5 bases). This TCR derives from a young woman with COVID-19, enrolled during active disease. Specimen: peripheral blood. The CDR3 loop is CASSAGLEVEAFF. The CDR3 DNA reads as TGCGCCAGCAGCGCGGGACTGGAGGTTGAAGCTTTCTTT.